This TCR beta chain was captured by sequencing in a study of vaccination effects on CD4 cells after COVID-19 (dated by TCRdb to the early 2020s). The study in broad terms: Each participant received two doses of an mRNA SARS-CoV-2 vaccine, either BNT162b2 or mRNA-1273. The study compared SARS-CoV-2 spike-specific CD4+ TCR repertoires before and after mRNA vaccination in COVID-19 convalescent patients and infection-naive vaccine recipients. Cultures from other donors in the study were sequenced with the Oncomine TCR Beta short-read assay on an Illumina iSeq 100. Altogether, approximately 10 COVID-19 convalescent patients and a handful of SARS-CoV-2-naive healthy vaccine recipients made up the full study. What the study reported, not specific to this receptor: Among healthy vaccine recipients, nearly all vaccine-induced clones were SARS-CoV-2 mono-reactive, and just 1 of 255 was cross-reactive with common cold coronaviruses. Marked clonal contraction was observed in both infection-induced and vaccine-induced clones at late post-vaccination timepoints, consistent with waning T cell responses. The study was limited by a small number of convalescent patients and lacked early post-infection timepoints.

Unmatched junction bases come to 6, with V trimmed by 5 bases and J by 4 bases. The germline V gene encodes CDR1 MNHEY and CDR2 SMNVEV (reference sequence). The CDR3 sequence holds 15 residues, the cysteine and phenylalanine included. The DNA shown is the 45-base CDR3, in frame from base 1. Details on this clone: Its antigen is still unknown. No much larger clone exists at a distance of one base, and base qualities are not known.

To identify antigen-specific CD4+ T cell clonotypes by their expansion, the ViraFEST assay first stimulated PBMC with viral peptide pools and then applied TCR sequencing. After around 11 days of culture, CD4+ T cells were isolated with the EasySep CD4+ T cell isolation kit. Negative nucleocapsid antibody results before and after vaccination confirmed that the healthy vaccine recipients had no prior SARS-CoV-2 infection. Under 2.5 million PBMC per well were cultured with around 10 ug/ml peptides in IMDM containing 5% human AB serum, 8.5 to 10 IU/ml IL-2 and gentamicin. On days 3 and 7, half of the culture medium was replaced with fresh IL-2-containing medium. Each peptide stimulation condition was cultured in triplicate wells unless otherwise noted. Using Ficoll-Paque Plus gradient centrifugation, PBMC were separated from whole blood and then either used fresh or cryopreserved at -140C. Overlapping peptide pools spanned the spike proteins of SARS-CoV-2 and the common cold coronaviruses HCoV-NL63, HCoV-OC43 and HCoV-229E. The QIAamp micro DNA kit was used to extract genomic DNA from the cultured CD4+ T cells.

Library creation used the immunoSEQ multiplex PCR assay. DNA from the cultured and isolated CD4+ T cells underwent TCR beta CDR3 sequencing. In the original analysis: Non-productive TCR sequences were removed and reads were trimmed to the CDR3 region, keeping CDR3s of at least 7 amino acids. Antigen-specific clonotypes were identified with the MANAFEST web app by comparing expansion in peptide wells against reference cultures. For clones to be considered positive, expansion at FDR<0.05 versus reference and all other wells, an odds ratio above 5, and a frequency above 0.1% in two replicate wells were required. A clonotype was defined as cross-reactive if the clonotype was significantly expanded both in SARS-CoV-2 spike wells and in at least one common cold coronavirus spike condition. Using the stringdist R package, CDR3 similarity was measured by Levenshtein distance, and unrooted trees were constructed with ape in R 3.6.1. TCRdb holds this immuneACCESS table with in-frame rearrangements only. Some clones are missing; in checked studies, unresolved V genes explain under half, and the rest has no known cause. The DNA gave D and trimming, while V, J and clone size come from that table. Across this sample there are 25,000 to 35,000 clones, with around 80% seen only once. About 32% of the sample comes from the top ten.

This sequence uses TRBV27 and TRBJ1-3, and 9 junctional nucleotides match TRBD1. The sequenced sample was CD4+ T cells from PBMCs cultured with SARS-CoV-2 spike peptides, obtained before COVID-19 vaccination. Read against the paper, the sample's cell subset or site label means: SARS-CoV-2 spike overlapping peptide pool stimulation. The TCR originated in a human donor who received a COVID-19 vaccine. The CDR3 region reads CASSKQGALGNTIYF. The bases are TGTGCCAGCAGTAAACAGGGGGCGCTGGGAAACACCATATATTTT.